These T cell receptor beta chains were read from a single sample in a study of cytomegalovirus exposure and HLA in healthy donors. Generated by immunoSEQ multiplex PCR, the TCRdb table keeps only in-frame clones and is missing some. Here the sample spans under 300,000 clones, about 90% being singletons. The sequencing input was PBMCs. All receptors derive from a woman aged 18-29 years in good health and CMV-seronegative. CDR3s include the opening cysteine and the closing phenylalanine or tryptophan.

>TRBV27|TRBJ1-5
CASSLYPPTGSNQPQHF
>TRBV29-1|TRBJ1-2
CSVVEGMVRGYGYTF
>TRBV18|TRBJ1-2
CASSQTETDFNGYTF
>TRBV30|TRBJ2-1
CAWSPAGEQFF
>TRBV28|TRBJ2-2
CASSSAISGQVLTGELFF
>TRBV10-2|TRBJ2-7
CASSEGQGAVYEQYF
>TRBV28|TRBJ2-3
CASKQITDTQYF
>TRBV14|TRBJ2-5
CASSQDRATETQYF
>TRBV5-5|TRBJ2-3
CASSLLGGSTDTQYF
>TRBV6-5|TRBJ1-6
CASSYSGQGRSPLHF
>TRBV5-1|TRBJ1-1
CASSSGQKNTEAFF
>TRBV7-9|TRBJ1-2
CASSPFGQGSYGYTF
>TRBV27|TRBJ2-1
CASSLRQGSYNEQFF
>TRBV2|TRBJ2-5
CARNSGGHETQYF
>TRBV5-1|TRBJ2-2
CASSLMPVNTGELFF
>TRBV5-1|TRBJ1-1
CASSLSQGAWNTEAFF
>TRBV10-3|TRBJ2-7
CAISQDRAYEQYF
>TRBV5-6|TRBJ2-7
CASSYDRTTYF
>TRBV11-2|TRBJ1-2
CASSPRASYGYTF
>TRBV6-5|TRBJ2-3
CASRSQGTTDTQYF
>TRBV7-8|TRBJ1-1
CASSSSGGKVWNTEAFF
>TRBV15|TRBJ2-5
CATSTRFGGGQETQYF
>TRBV5-4|TRBJ1-2
CASSLGTANYGYTF
>TRBV5-1|TRBJ2-2
CASSLVTGDTGELFF
>TRBV27|TRBJ2-4
CASSDRQGVAKNIQYF
>TRBV19|TRBJ2-5
CASSGSTGQGAWETQYF
>TRBV7-3|TRBJ2-1
CASSSSGDGNEQFF
>TRBV6-5|TRBJ1-5
CASSYEVANQPQHF
>TRBV9|TRBJ2-7
CASSPSSVVLTYEQYF
>TRBV28|TRBJ2-1
CASSFRGGQFF
>TRBV28|TRBJ2-7
CASSLGGQGAYEQYF
>TRBV9|TRBJ2-7
CASSVTSGGNSYEQYF
>TRBV7-9|TRBJ2-7
CASSSPEMDEQYF
>TRBV6-6|TRBJ1-4
CASSRHEKLFF
>TRBV9|TRBJ1-2
CASSAEDRSHYGYTF
>TRBV18|TRBJ1-4
CASSPGQGPEKLFF
>TRBV6-5|TRBJ1-6
CASSSRQGTDPLHF
>TRBV2|TRBJ1-6
CASRKPSVSPLHF
>TRBV27|TRBJ2-7
CASSFDPRGGGFYEQYF
>TRBV5-1|TRBJ1-2
CASSLGTENYGYTF
>TRBV7-2|TRBJ1-5
CASSPLREGQPQHF
>TRBV7-9|TRBJ2-4
CASSPPEVQNIQYF
>TRBV6-5|TRBJ1-5
CASSQTVNQPQHF
>TRBV7-9|TRBJ2-3
CASSSRAETGFTDTQYF
>TRBV18|TRBJ1-1
CASSRPAGRNTEAFF
>TRBV4-1|TRBJ1-2
CASRHPIGGVRGYTF
>TRBV27|TRBJ2-1
CASSLAGGEIYNEQFF
>TRBV27|TRBJ2-7
CASRLGGSYEQYF
>TRBV6-1|TRBJ1-3
CASSEFRDRTGNTIYF
>TRBV27|TRBJ1-1
CASSLFGVGDTEAFF
>TRBV6-5|TRBJ1-2
CASSYSPPRRFGYTF
>TRBV19|TRBJ1-1
CASSGGANTEAFF
>TRBV28|TRBJ1-3
CASSSPHMGARNTIYF
>TRBV19|TRBJ1-2
CASRRQGEGYYGYTF
>TRBV28|TRBJ1-1
CASTELRLMSTEAFF
>TRBV7-2|TRBJ2-7
CASSRQRYEQYF
>TRBV6-6|TRBJ1-1
CASSYSTRGSYTEAFF
>TRBV11-2|TRBJ1-4
CASATGMGEKLFF
>TRBV9|TRBJ2-2
CASTSTGELFF
>TRBV28|TRBJ1-5
CASRSWDRWDPYSNQPQHF